Following are 27 T cell receptor beta chains from one sample sequenced in a study of shared clonotypes between healthy human individuals. Data came from immunoSEQ multiplex PCR; TCRdb stores just in-frame clones and leaves some out. The sample records around 2,000,000 clones, 85% to 95% being singletons. Sequenced: naive CD4+ T cells sorted from blood. As to subset: CD45RA+ positively selected. These receptors all stem from a man aged 18-30 years in good health.

The chain employs TRBV27 and TRBJ2-5; the match to TRBD1 covers 8 bases. The CDR3 is 17 residues long. The V gene's germline CDR1 is MNHEY and CDR2 SMNVEV (reference sequence). Germline trimming cut 6 bases from V and 4 bases from J; bases unmatched to any gene: 16. CDR3 in amino acids: CASRLGSKNGQGETQYF. The CDR3 nucleotides read TGTGCCAGCAGATTAGGGAGTAAGAACGGACAGGGAGAGACCCAGTACTTC.

The DNA of the CDR3 is TGTGCCAGCAGCTTAGGGGCGGCGACCTACGAGCAGTACTTC. Translating gives CASSLGAATYEQYF. This sequence joins TRBV7-9 and TRBJ2-7; D gene ambiguous. V was cut by 1 base and J by 2 bases, with 9 bases left in between. CDR1 is SEHNR and CDR2 is FQNEAQ in the germline V gene (reference sequence). There are 14 residues in the CDR3.

This clone was counted ten times or more. Other DNA sequences of this sample code for an identical CDR3. CDR3 nucleotide sequence: TGTGCCAGCAGCCCCCGACAGGGTGGCTACACCTTC. Encoded protein: CASSPRQGGYTF. This chain joins TRBV7-2 and TRBJ1-2; 7 positions agree with TRBD1. The CDR3 totals 12 residues. The junction had 4 bases not matched to a gene; V was cut back by 5 bases and J by 7 bases. In germline, CDR1 is SGHTA, CDR2 FQGNSA.

The chain employs TRBV27 and TRBJ1-1, with D possibly TRBD1 on 6 matching bases. Germline V gives CDR1 MNHEY, CDR2 SMNVEV (reference sequence). The CDR3 extends over 14 amino acids. V lost 8 bases to trimming and J lost 6 bases, with 19 bases between them. DNA for the CDR3: TGTGCCAGCGGGCTCCGAGGGGGAGCCTCTGAAGCTTTCTTT. This encodes CASGLRGGASEAFF.

As DNA, the CDR3 is TGTGCCAGCAGCGAGACAGGGATAGACGGCTACACCTTC. Its translation is CASSETGIDGYTF. The chain has TRBV6-1 and TRBJ1-2; 7 positions match TRBD1. This CDR3 has 13 residues. With 6 bases clipped from V and 8 bases from J, the junction kept 9 bases outside the gene matches. Germline V gene data show CDR1 as MNHNS and CDR2 as SASEGT.

The rearrangement joins TRBV7-8 to TRBJ2-1; 9 bases align to TRBD2. J gave up 7 bases and V 5 bases, and 12 bases lay outside the gene matches. The CDR3 covers 16 residues. Germline V gives CDR1 SGHVS, CDR2 FQNEAQ. In nucleotides, the CDR3 is TGTGCCAGCAGCCAGCGAAGCGGGGGGAATTTTAATGAGCAGTTCTTC. It is translated as CASSQRSGGNFNEQFF.

About this clone: Relative to the germline gene, one junction end is altered; a read error may explain this. The chain uses TRBV2 and TRBJ1-4; possibly TRBD1 for D (5 bases). This CDR3 contains 10 residues. CDR1 is SNHLY, CDR2 FYNNEI, per germline. As DNA, the CDR3 is TGTGCCAGCGGAGGGGCCCATCTAATTTTT. It is translated as CASGGAHLIF.

This clone is a singleton in its sample. The chain uses TRBV2 and TRBJ1-2, with TRBD1 matching over 7 bases. The germline gives CDR1 SNHLY, CDR2 FYNNEI. J lost 3 bases, V lost 2 bases, and 6 bases had no gene match. The CDR3 is made up of 15 amino acids. The chain's CDR3 is CASSERLTGHYGYTF. The CDR3 DNA follows: TGTGCCAGCAGTGAACGGTTGACAGGGCACTATGGCTACACCTTC. Full variable domain (remainder filled in from reference TRBV2 and TRBJ1-2): EPEVTQTPSHQVTQMGQEVILRCVPISNHLYFYWYRQILGQKVEFLVSFYNNEISEKSEIFDDQFSVERPDGSNFTLKIRSTKLEDSAMYFCASSERLTGHYGYTFGSGTRLTVV.

The chain is built from TRBV11-2 and TRBJ2-5, with TRBD2 matching 11 bases. The V gene's germline CDR1 is SGHAT and CDR2 FQNNGV. This CDR3 is built from 17 residues. The ends lost 1 base at V and 5 bases at J; junction bases unmatched: 9. The CDR3 DNA reads TGTGCCAGCAGCTTAGGACTAGATCTAGCGGGGGGTGAGACCCAGTACTTC. Its protein is CASSLGLDLAGGETQYF.

The chain joins TRBV6-5 to TRBJ2-7; D is uncertain. With 6 bases removed from V and 0 bases from J, the gap between germline ends came to 12 bases. This CDR3 is 14 amino acids long. The germline CDR1 and CDR2 sequences are MNHEY and SVGAGI. This chain's CDR3 is CASRPRTDSYEQYF. CDR3 DNA sequence: TGTGCCAGCAGACCTAGGACGGACTCCTACGAGCAGTACTTC.

The chain is built from TRBV18 and TRBJ1-2; unclear D gene. The CDR3 consists of 13 residues. Germline V gives CDR1 KGHSH, CDR2 LQKENI. Trimming stripped 2 bases from V and 3 bases from J, with 7 bases between. CDR3 bases: TGTGCCAGCTCACCATCTGTGGACTATGGCTACACCTTC. Its translation: CASSPSVDYGYTF.

J is TRBJ2-5 and V is TRBV7-2; D is tentatively TRBD1 or TRBD2 (5 bases each). The CDR3 consists of 14 residues. V dropped 3 bases and J dropped 3 bases, with 11 bases sitting between them. From germline, CDR1 is SGHTA and CDR2 FQGNSA. CDR3 protein: CASSLQRGEETQYF. The CDR3 coding sequence is TGTGCCAGCAGCTTGCAGCGAGGGGAAGAGACCCAGTACTTC.

The gene calls are TRBV7-2 and TRBJ1-3; D gene uncertain. Germline V CDR1 and CDR2: SGHTA, FQGNSA. The ends were cut back, 4 bases at V and 3 bases at J, with 4 bases in the middle. The CDR3 runs 12 residues. In nucleotides, the CDR3 is TGTGCCAGCAGCTCGTTTGGAAACACCATATATTTT. It codes for CASSSFGNTIYF.

The chain has TRBV28 and TRBJ2-1; 9 nucleotides agree with TRBD2. CDR1 is MDHEN, CDR2 SYDVKM, per germline. The CDR3 spans 18 residues. Trimming removed 3 bases from V and 7 bases from J; junction bases left unmatched: 16. The CDR3, as DNA: TGTGCCAGCAGTTTCCCCCTGGCTGGCGGGGGGGCTGGGAATGAGCAGTTCTTC. Its protein product is CASSFPLAGGGAGNEQFF.

This clone was found once. Other DNA sequences in this specimen translate into the identical CDR3. The chain carries TRBV11-2 and TRBJ2-3, with 7 bases aligning to TRBD2. Germline V gene data show CDR1 as SGHAT and CDR2 as FQNNGV. CDR3 length: 15 amino acids. The J segment lost 0 bases and the V segment lost 3 bases, leaving 3 bases of the junction unmatched. CDR3 DNA sequence: TGTGCCAGCAGCTTGGGGACTACTAGCACAGATACGCAGTATTTT. Translation: CASSLGTTSTDTQYF.

The CDR3 DNA reads as TGTGCCAGCCAGAAGGGGAACACCGGGGAGCTGTTTTTT. The encoded protein is CASQKGNTGELFF. The V gene is TRBV6-1, the J gene TRBJ2-2, with D uncertain. V was shortened by 8 bases and J by 1 base, with 8 bases between the two germline ends. The CDR3 loop spans 13 amino acids. The germline V gene has CDR1 MNHNS and CDR2 SASEGT.

The CDR3 spells CASSSGLGELFF. CDR3 sequence (DNA): TGTGCCAGCAGCAGCGGACTAGGGGAGCTGTTTTTT. V is TRBV7-8 and J is TRBJ2-2; D possibly corresponds to TRBD2 (6 bases). Germline-derived CDR1 and CDR2 are SGHVS and FQNEAQ. This CDR3 comprises 12 residues. Trimming took off 5 bases at V and 8 bases at J, with 9 bases between the two ends.

For the CDR3, the DNA is TGTGCCAGCAGCCCCCAGGGGGCAGTGAGATATGGCTACACCTTC. Its translation: CASSPQGAVRYGYTF. V is TRBV7-8 and J is TRBJ1-2, with TRBD1 matching over 8 bases. V gave up 5 bases and J gave up 5 bases; unmatched junction bases: 10. From germline, CDR1 is SGHVS and CDR2 FQNEAQ. The CDR3 has 15 residues. The full variable domain, rest sourced from reference TRBV7-8 and TRBJ1-2, is GAGVSQSPRYKVAKRGQDVALRCDPISGHVSLFWYQQALGQGPEFLTYFQNEAQLDKSGLPSDRFFAERPEGSVSTLKIQRTQQEDSAVYLCASSPQGAVRYGYTFGSGTRLTVV.

This clone was recorded many times. This chain uses TRBV29-1 with TRBJ2-7, with TRBD1 matching 7 bases. CDR1 and CDR2 (germline): SQVTM, ANQGSEA. J lost 2 bases, V lost 2 bases, and 3 bases had no gene match. This CDR3 comprises 13 residues. The CDR3 DNA reads TGCAGCGTTGAACAGGGGGTACCCTACGAGCAGTACTTC. As protein: CSVEQGVPYEQYF.

Concerning this clone itself: Additional DNA sequences in this sample encode the identical CDR3. This chain connects TRBV7-9 to TRBJ1-5; TRBD1 is a possible D gene (6 bases). This CDR3 comprises 13 residues. Germline V lookup: CDR1 SEHNR, CDR2 FQNEAQ (reference sequence). The ends were cut back, 1 base at V and 6 bases at J, with 7 bases in the middle. The chain's CDR3 is CASSLVGGQPQHF. The CDR3 DNA follows: TGTGCCAGCAGCTTAGTAGGGGGTCAGCCCCAGCATTTT.

The chain carries TRBV5-8 and TRBJ1-6; D gene ambiguous. Trimming took off 10 bases at V and 9 bases at J, with 8 bases between the two ends. Germline CDR1 and CDR2: SGHTS and YDEGEE. The CDR3 has 10 amino acids. CDR3 bases: TGTGCCCCCTCGATTTCACCCCTCCACTTT. The encoded protein is CAPSISPLHF.

The gene calls are TRBV5-1 and TRBJ2-1, with 12 bases fitting TRBD1. The ends lost 0 bases at V and 8 bases at J; junction bases unmatched: 3. Germline-derived CDR1 and CDR2 are SGHRS and YFSETQ. The CDR3 extends over 15 amino acids. CDR3 protein: CASSLVGQGADEQFF. In nucleotides, the CDR3 is TGCGCCAGCAGCTTGGTGGGACAGGGGGCCGATGAGCAGTTCTTC.

V gene TRBV30 combines with J gene TRBJ2-1; 8 bases agree with TRBD1. V trimming: 4 bases; J trimming: 9 bases; junction bases outside the gene matches: 11. The CDR3 extends over 14 amino acids. From germline, CDR1 is GTSNPN and CDR2 SVGIG (reference sequence). For the CDR3, the DNA is TGTGCCTGGAACCGTGGGGAGGACAGGGCTGAGCAGTTCTTC. Its translation: CAWNRGEDRAEQFF. The full variable domain, rest sourced from reference TRBV30 and TRBJ2-1, is SQTIHQWPATLVQPVGSPLSLECTVEGTSNPNLYWYRQAAGRGLQLLFYSVGIGQISSEVPQNLSASRPQDRQFILSSKKLLLSDSGFYLCAWNRGEDRAEQFFGPGTRLTVL.

This chain joins TRBV19 and TRBJ2-1; D is uncertain. From germline, CDR1 is LNHDA and CDR2 SQIVND (reference sequence). CDR3 length: 13 amino acids. The V end was cut by 7 bases, the J end by 7 bases, with 14 bases between. In nucleotides, the CDR3 is TGTGCCAGTAACAGACCTGAGAGGAATGAGCAGTTCTTC. It yields the protein CASNRPERNEQFF.

The genes are TRBV2 and TRBJ1-5; no clear D. V lost 7 bases and J lost 2, with 21 bases in between. In germline, CDR1 is SNHLY, CDR2 FYNNEI. The CDR3 spans 17 residues. The CDR3 reads CASTSGGSPRGNQPQHF. The DNA of the CDR3 is TGTGCCAGCACTTCCGGAGGAAGTCCTAGGGGCAATCAGCCCCAGCATTTT. Looking up the rest from reference TRBV2 and TRBJ1-5 gives the full variable domain: EPEVTQTPSHQVTQMGQEVILRCVPISNHLYFYWYRQILGQKVEFLVSFYNNEISEKSEIFDDQFSVERPDGSNFTLKIRSTKLEDSAMYFCASTSGGSPRGNQPQHFGDGTRLSIL.

CDR3 amino acids: CASSRQGGNYEQYF. The CDR3 bases are TGTGCCAGCAGCCGGCAAGGCGGGAACTACGAGCAGTACTTC. The gene calls are TRBV6-6 and TRBJ2-7, with D tentatively TRBD2 (6 bases). Germline V CDR1 and CDR2: MNHNY, SVGAGI (reference sequence). Trimming shortened V by 6 bases and J by 3 bases, and 15 bases separated the two germline ends. The CDR3 has 14 residues.

The CDR3 sequence: CASSSSPVRATNEKLFF. The CDR3 DNA reads TGTGCCAGCAGCTCCAGCCCGGTGCGTGCAACTAATGAAAAACTGTTTTTT. This rearrangement joins TRBV7-2 to TRBJ1-4; D unresolved. The CDR3 contains 17 residues. V was clipped by 4 bases and J by 0 bases, with 15 bases between them. CDR1 SGHTA and CDR2 FQGNSA come from the germline V gene.